The 6 T cell receptor beta chains below come from one sample, sequenced in a study of cytomegalovirus exposure and HLA in healthy donors. The data were produced by immunoSEQ multiplex PCR, yet TCRdb's version contains in-frame clones alone and is incomplete. The sample contains roughly 56,000 clones, roughly 93% of which appear only once. Sequenced material: PBMCs. Receptor source: a woman aged 18 to 35 in good health and CMV-seropositive.

The rearrangement links TRBV4-1 to TRBJ1-1; no reliable D call. Germline V gene data show CDR1 as MGHRA and CDR2 as YSYEKL. The CDR3 loop spans 15 amino acids. V lost 0 bases and J 3 bases, leaving 11 bases between the germline ends. The CDR3 spells CASSQDPRRDTEAFF. Here the CDR3 DNA reads TGCGCCAGCAGCCAAGATCCCCGGAGAGACACTGAAGCTTTCTTT.

The V gene is TRBV19, the J gene TRBJ2-7; 8 nucleotides agree with TRBD1. CDR1 and CDR2 (germline): LNHDA, SQIVND (reference sequence). The J segment lost 6 bases and the V segment lost 4 bases, leaving 2 bases of the junction unmatched. This CDR3 comprises 12 residues. CDR3 sequence reads: CASSTGGREQYF. The CDR3 DNA follows: TGTGCCAGTAGTACAGGGGGCCGCGAGCAGTACTTC.

This sequence joins TRBV7-9 and TRBJ1-2; D perhaps matches TRBD1 (5 bases). Germline loops: CDR1 SEHNR, CDR2 FQNEAQ (reference sequence). The CDR3 runs 11 residues. V was trimmed by 5 bases and J by 8 bases, leaving 9 bases between them. The CDR3 DNA reads TGTGCCAGCAGCCCCGCAGGGGGCTACACCTTC. This sequence encodes CASSPAGGYTF.

The chain recombines TRBV6-5 with TRBJ2-7; 7 nucleotides agree with TRBD1. The CDR3 loop spans 14 amino acids. The germline V gene encodes CDR1 MNHEY and CDR2 SVGAGI. The trim removed 4 bases at V and 3 bases at J, leaving 6 bases unmatched. The CDR3 loop is CASSSGQSIYEQYF. The CDR3 nucleotides read TGTGCCAGCAGTTCGGGACAGAGCATCTACGAGCAGTACTTC.

The chain combines TRBV5-1 with TRBJ2-3; D is possibly TRBD1 (6 bases). With 1 base removed from V and 4 bases from J, the gap between germline ends came to 13 bases. The germline V gene has CDR1 SGHRS and CDR2 YFSETQ. This CDR3 is 15 amino acids long. The CDR3 nucleotides are TGCGCCAGCAGCTTGACAGGGTTTTGGGCAGATACGCAGTATTTT. Its protein product is CASSLTGFWADTQYF.

This clone is a singleton in its sample. The chain links TRBV29-1 to TRBJ1-2; D perhaps matches TRBD1 (6 bases). CDR1 and CDR2 (germline): SQVTM, ANQGSEA. V lost 2 bases and J 9 bases, leaving 22 bases between the germline ends. There are 15 residues in the CDR3. The CDR3 DNA follows: TGCAGCGTTGAAAAACCGGGACACCCTAGAGATAGCTACACCTTC. Protein sequence: CSVEKPGHPRDSYTF.